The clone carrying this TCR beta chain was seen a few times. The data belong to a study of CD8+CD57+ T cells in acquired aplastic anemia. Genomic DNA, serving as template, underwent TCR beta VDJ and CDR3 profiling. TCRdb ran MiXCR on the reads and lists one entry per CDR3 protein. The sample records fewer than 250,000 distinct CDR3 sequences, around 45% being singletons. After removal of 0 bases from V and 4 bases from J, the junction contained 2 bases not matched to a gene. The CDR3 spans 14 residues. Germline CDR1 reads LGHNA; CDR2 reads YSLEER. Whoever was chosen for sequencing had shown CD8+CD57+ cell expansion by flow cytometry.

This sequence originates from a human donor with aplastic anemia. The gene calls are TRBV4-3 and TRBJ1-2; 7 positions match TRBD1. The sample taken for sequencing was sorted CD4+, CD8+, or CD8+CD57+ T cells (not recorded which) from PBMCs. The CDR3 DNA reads TGCGCCAGCAGCCAAGAAAACAGGGGCTATGGCTACACCTTC. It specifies CASSQENRGYGYTF.